Below, one T cell receptor beta chain is given with its context. Its antigen is unidentified. This record comes from a study of Ad26.COV2.S vaccination and SARS-CoV-2 variants. The treatment was: roughly 19 received Ad26.COV2.S at low or high dose, single or two shots; 5 received placebo; per-sample allocation not given. It was on day 63 after the first vaccine or placebo injection that samples were taken. Sequencing was performed with immunoSEQ multiplex PCR; in TCRdb, only in-frame clones are kept and a portion is missing. The repertoire has around 340,000 clones, approximately 86% of them found once; the top ten carry over 8.5%. Germline V CDR1 and CDR2: MNHEY, SVGAGI. Unmatched junction bases numbered 3, after V lost 6 bases and J lost 3 bases. This CDR3 is 14 amino acids long. Regarding the study as a whole: Reportedly, spike-specific CD8+ and CD4+ T cell responses achieved substantial breadth once vaccination had taken place.

The TCR originated in a person between 18 and 65 years old who received the Ad26.COV2.S COVID-19 vaccine or a placebo. This chain joins TRBV6-5 and TRBJ1-2, with 11 bases identical to TRBD1. Sequencing used peripheral blood, obtained in a trial of Ad26.COV2.S vaccine versus placebo. The CDR3 reads CASSQGQGDYGYTF. The CDR3 DNA reads TGTGCCAGCAGCCAGGGACAGGGGGACTATGGCTACACCTTC.